This T cell receptor (beta chain) is from a study of T cell changes during pregnancy in multiple sclerosis. Repertoires were generated with immunoSEQ multiplex PCR, while TCRdb's copy carries only in-frame clones and drops some. The sample lists approximately 13,000 clones; more than 80% were seen once. With 0 bases clipped from V and 3 bases from J, the junction kept 6 bases outside the gene matches. Germline CDR1 is SGHTS and CDR2 is YDEGEE. The CDR3 runs 15 residues. This TCR was recovered from a female donor in good health, enrolled as a control in a pregnancy study. This specimen was peripheral blood, taken in the second trimester of pregnancy. The chain links TRBV5-8 to TRBJ2-7, with TRBD2 identical over 7 bases. The CDR3 loop reads CASSLGQRGFYEQYF. The CDR3 DNA reads as TGTGCCAGCAGCTTGGGCCAGCGGGGTTTCTACGAGCAGTACTTC.